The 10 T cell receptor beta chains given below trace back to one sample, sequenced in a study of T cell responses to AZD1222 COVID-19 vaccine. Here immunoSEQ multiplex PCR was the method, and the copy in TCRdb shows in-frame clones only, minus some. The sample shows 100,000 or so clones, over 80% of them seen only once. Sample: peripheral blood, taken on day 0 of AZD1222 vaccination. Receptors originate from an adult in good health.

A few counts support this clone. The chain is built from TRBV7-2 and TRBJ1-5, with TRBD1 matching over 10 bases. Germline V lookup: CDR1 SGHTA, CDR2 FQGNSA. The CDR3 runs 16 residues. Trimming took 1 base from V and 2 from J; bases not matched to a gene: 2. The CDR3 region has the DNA TGTGCCAGCAGCTTAGTAGGGACAGGGGGCAATCAGCCCCAGCATTTT. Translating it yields CASSLVGTGGNQPQHF.

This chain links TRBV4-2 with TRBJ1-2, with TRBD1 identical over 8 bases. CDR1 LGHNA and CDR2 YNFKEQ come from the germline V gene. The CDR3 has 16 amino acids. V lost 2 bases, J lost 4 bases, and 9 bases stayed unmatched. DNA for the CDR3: TGTGCCAGCAGCCAAAACACAGGGGGGTTTAGCTATGGCTACACCTTC. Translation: CASSQNTGGFSYGYTF.

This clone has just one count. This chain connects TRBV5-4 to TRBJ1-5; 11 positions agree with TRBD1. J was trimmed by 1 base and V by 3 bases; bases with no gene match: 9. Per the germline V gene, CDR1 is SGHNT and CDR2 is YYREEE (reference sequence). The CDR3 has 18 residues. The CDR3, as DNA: TGTGCCAGCAGCTGGACAGGGGGCGATAAGGGGAGCAATCAGCCCCAGCATTTT. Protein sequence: CASSWTGGDKGSNQPQHF.

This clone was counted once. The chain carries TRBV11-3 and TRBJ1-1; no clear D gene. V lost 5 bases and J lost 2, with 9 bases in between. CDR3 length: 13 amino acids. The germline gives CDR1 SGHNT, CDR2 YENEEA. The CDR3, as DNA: TGTGCCAGCAGCCCACCAGGTAACACTGAAGCTTTCTTT. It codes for CASSPPGNTEAFF.

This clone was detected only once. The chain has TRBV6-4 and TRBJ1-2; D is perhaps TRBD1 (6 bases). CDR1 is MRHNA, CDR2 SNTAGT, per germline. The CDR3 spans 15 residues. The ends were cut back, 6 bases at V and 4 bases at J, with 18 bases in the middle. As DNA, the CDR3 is TGTGCCAGCAGCGTCTCGGGACAAAACCTCTATGGCTACACCTTC. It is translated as CASSVSGQNLYGYTF.

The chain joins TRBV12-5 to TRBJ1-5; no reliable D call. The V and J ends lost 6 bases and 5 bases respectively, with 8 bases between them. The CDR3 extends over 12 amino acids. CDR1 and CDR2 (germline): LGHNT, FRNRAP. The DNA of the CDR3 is TGTGCTAGTGGCCCGAGGGATCAGCCCCAGCATTTT. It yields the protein CASGPRDQPQHF.

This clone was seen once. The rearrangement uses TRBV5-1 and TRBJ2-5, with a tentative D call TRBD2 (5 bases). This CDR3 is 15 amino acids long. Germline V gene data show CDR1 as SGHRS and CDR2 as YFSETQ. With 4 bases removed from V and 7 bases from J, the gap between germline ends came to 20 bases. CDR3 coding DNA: TGCGCCAGCAGCCCCGAGTCTCAGCGGACCGGGACCCAGTACTTC. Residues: CASSPESQRTGTQYF. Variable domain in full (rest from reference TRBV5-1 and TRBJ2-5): KAGVTQTPRYLIKTRGQQVTLSCSPISGHRSVSWYQQTPGQGLQFLFEYFSETQRNKGNFPGRFSGRQFSNSRSEMNVSTLELGDSALYLCASSPESQRTGTQYFGPGTRLLVL.

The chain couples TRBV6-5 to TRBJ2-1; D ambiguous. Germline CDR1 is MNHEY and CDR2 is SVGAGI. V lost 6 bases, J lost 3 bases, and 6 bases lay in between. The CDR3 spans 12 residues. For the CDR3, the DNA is TGTGCCAGCAGGGTGCACTACAATGAGCAGTTCTTC. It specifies CASRVHYNEQFF.

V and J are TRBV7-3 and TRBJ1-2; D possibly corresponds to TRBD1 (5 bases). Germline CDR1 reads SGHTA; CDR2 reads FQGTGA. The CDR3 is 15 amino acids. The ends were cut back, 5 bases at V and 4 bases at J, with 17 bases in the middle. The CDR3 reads CASSPLGGGSYGYTF. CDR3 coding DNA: TGTGCCAGCAGCCCCCTCGGGGGAGGGAGCTATGGCTACACCTTC.

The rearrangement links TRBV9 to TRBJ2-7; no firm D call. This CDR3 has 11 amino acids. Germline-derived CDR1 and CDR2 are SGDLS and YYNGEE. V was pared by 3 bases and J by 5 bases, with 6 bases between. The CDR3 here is CASSEGDEQYF. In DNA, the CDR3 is TGTGCCAGCAGCGAGGGTGACGAGCAGTACTTC.